This T cell receptor (beta chain) comes out of a study of T cell repertoires in cytomegalovirus infection (dated by TCRdb to the late 2010s). Context from the whole study: The peptide stimulations were aimed at well-studied HLA-B-restricted epitopes as well as recently identified HLA-C-restricted CMV epitopes, whose presentation resists viral immunomodulation. Donor HLA type was relevant to the analysis, because carriage of CMV infection together with the matching HLA type was indicated by public TCR beta signatures. The paper's findings and limits, for the study overall: The ex vivo response was dominated by HLA-C-restricted CMV-specific TCR beta clonotypes, which also provided the single most frequent clonotype in two of eight donors. Cumulative frequency of public TCR beta family members discriminated carriers of CMV infection plus the relevant HLA type in this cohort and an independent roughly 350-donor cohort.

Sequenced using an Illumina HiSeq 1500. TCRdb reprocessing: public reads trimmed at Q25 with fastp, clones called with MiXCR, in-frame beta chains kept. Rows are combined by CDR3 protein, so each entry shows the most common genes and DNA. Recorded for this sample are under 120,000 distinct CDR3 sequences; under 55% of them occurred a single time. Of the sample, less than 80% falls within the top ten clones. According to the study, the label for this sample's treatment or condition signals: in vitro stimulation with specific CMV peptide epitopes to enrich CMV-specific T cells. This clonotype was counted between two and nine times. The antigen it binds to is not known. No base qualities exist here, and no much larger clone lies one base off it. The clonotype comes from a human donor in good health (CMV status not recorded). Some clones in this sample may be carry-over from other donors' samples. Sequences were derived from CD8+ T cells from cultured PBMCs, sampled from culture after CMV antigen stimulation.

The CDR3 region reads CSVEEFAPGSTGELFF. The DNA is TGCAGCGTTGAAGAATTTGCCCCTGGGAGCACCGGGGAGCTGTTTTTT. The V and J segments used are TRBV29-1 and TRBJ2-2; perhaps TRBD2 is the D gene, with 5 bases matching. The junction shows trimming of 0 bases on V and 4 bases on J, plus 15 bases between the germline ends. CDR1 and CDR2 are read off the germline V gene as SQVTM and ANQGSEA. The CDR3 contains 16 residues, cysteine and phenylalanine counted. Left in the record is the CDR3 DNA by itself, 48 bases read in frame from the first base.